These 27 T cell receptor beta chains originate from one sample sequenced in a study of long-term antiretroviral therapy in people with HIV. With survey level as its setting, the immunoSEQ assay was v3.0. Using immunoSEQ multiplex PCR, the repertoire was profiled, and TCRdb retains in-frame clones only, with some absent. The data show 20,000 to 25,000 clones, with 70% to 80% seen just once and 12% held by the top ten. The starting material was unsorted PBMCs, obtained less than 1.8 years before starting antiretroviral therapy. The receptors were sampled from a woman between 35 and 50 years old with HIV.

The CDR3 reads CAISEARTDTQYF. The CDR3 DNA sequence: TGTGCCATCAGTGAGGCCCGCACAGATACGCAGTATTTT. The rearrangement uses TRBV10-3 and TRBJ2-3, with no clear D. Trimming left V 2 bases short and J 1 base short, with 4 bases between. CDR1 ENHRY and CDR2 SYGVKD come from the germline V gene. This CDR3 comprises 13 residues.

This clone was detected a few times. The J gene is TRBJ1-2, the V gene TRBV6-5, with D possibly being TRBD1 (5 bases). The germline V gene encodes CDR1 MNHEY and CDR2 SVGAGI. The CDR3 is 14 residues long. V lost 2 bases to trimming and J lost 7 bases, with 14 bases between them. As DNA, the CDR3 is TGTGCCAGCAGTTACGAGGCGGGGGGGTTTGGCTACACCTTC. It translates to CASSYEAGGFGYTF.

CDR3 loop: CASSKTGLNTEAFF. CDR3 nucleotides: TGTGCCAGCAGCAAGACAGGGTTGAACACTGAAGCTTTCTTT. The chain couples TRBV5-4 to TRBJ1-1, with TRBD1 identical over 7 bases. CDR3 length: 14 residues. Germline V gives CDR1 SGHNT, CDR2 YYREEE (reference sequence). The V segment lost 4 bases and the J segment 0 bases; nucleotides outside the gene matches: 3.

This chain's CDR3 is CASSLDGGQETQYF. The CDR3 nucleotides read TGCGCCAGCAGCTTGGATGGAGGCCAAGAGACCCAGTACTTC. This chain joins TRBV5-1 and TRBJ2-5, with a tentative D call TRBD2 (5 bases). CDR1 is SGHRS and CDR2 is YFSETQ in the germline V gene. V was clipped by 0 bases and J by 1 base, with 7 bases between them. This CDR3 region has 14 residues.

The chain recombines TRBV7-7 with TRBJ1-1; no reliable D call. Germline loops: CDR1 SSHAT, CDR2 FNYEAQ (reference sequence). V shed 3 bases and J shed 1 base, with 6 bases lying between them. The CDR3 contains 13 residues. CDR3 loop: CASSFDTNTEAFF. The CDR3 nucleotides are TGTGCCAGCAGCTTCGACACGAACACTGAAGCTTTCTTT.

The V call is TRBV11-2, the J call TRBJ1-4; D is perhaps TRBD1 (5 bases). This CDR3 is built from 12 residues. Trimming left V 0 bases short and J 11 bases short, with 7 bases between. Germline CDR1 and CDR2: SGHAT and FQNNGV. Written as DNA, the CDR3 is TGTGCCAGCAGCTTAGACAGGGTGAAACTGTTTTTT. This translates into CASSLDRVKLFF. Full variable domain (missing parts from reference TRBV11-2 and TRBJ1-4): EAGVAQSPRYKIIEKRQSVAFWCNPISGHATLYWYQQILGQGPKLLIQFQNNGVVDDSQLPKDRFSAERLKGVDSTLKIQPAKLEDSAVYLCASSLDRVKLFFGSGTQLSVL.

The V call is TRBV4-1, the J call TRBJ2-1, with TRBD2 matching over 11 bases. The J segment lost 4 bases and the V segment lost 5 bases, leaving 4 bases of the junction unmatched. This CDR3 is built from 15 residues. CDR1 is MGHRA, CDR2 YSYEKL, per germline. CDR3 region: CASSKTSGIYNEQFF. Written as DNA, the CDR3 is TGCGCCAGCAGCAAGACTAGCGGGATTTACAATGAGCAGTTCTTC.

This chain connects TRBV6-5 to TRBJ2-1, with 8 nucleotides matching TRBD1. The V gene end was trimmed by 7 bases and the J gene end by 11 bases; junction bases not matched to a gene: 4. Germline loops: CDR1 MNHEY, CDR2 SVGAGI. The CDR3 contains 11 residues. The CDR3 DNA reads as TGTGCCAGCATACAGGGGGGACAGCAGTTCTTC. This sequence encodes CASIQGGQQFF.

V and J are TRBV5-1 and TRBJ2-5; possibly TRBD2 for D (6 bases). The germline CDR1 and CDR2 sequences are SGHRS and YFSETQ. Trimming took off 4 bases at V and 1 base at J, with 14 bases between the two ends. This CDR3 region has 15 residues. The CDR3 here is CASSSAGPLQETQYF. The CDR3 DNA is TGCGCCAGCAGCAGTGCGGGACCCCTCCAAGAGACCCAGTACTTC.

As for this clone: An end of the junction does not agree with germline; a read error may underlie this. This chain joins TRBV6-1 and TRBJ2-2, with TRBD1 as a possible D gene (6 bases). CDR1 MNHNS and CDR2 SASEGT come from the germline V gene. The CDR3 has 13 amino acids. CDR3 DNA: TGTGCCCGCAGACAGGCGAACACCGGGGAGCTGTTTTTT. Translated, it gives CARRQANTGELFF.

V usage is TRBV7-2 and J usage is TRBJ2-7, with D perhaps matching TRBD1 (6 bases). The germline V and J ends were trimmed by 1 base and 6 bases, with 13 bases remaining between them. CDR1 and CDR2 (germline): SGHTA, FQGNSA. The CDR3 totals 14 residues. CDR3 in DNA: TGTGCCAGCAGCTTAGTCACAGGGTCCAGCGAGCAGTACTTC. It is translated as CASSLVTGSSEQYF.

This chain uses TRBV6-5 with TRBJ2-3; TRBD2 matches at 10 bases. This CDR3 is built from 16 residues. Germline trimming cut 4 bases from V and 3 bases from J; bases unmatched to any gene: 7. Germline CDR1 reads MNHEY; CDR2 reads SVGAGI. The CDR3 nucleotides read TGTGCCAGCAGTTCCTCTAGCGGGAGTTGGACAGATACGCAGTATTTT. It translates to CASSSSSGSWTDTQYF.

The chain carries TRBV18 and TRBJ2-7, with D hard to call. The CDR3 runs 13 residues. Germline V CDR1 and CDR2: KGHSH, LQKENI. Deletions cut 1 base from V and 0 bases from J, with 4 bases between. In nucleotides, the CDR3 is TGTGCCAGCTCACCACTTAGCTCCTACGAGCAGTACTTC. It codes for CASSPLSSYEQYF. Full variable domain (outside the CDR3, taken from reference TRBV18 and TRBJ2-7): NAGVMQNPRHLVRRRGQEARLRCSPMKGHSHVYWYRQLPEEGLKFMVYLQKENIIDESGMPKERFSAEFPKEGPSILRIQQVVRGDSAAYFCASSPLSSYEQYFGPGTRLTVT.

The chain couples TRBV6-4 to TRBJ2-1, with D tentatively TRBD2 (6 bases). Between the trimmed V and J ends, which lost 0 bases and 3 bases, there was a span of 9 bases. In germline, CDR1 is MRHNA, CDR2 SNTAGT. The CDR3 consists of 15 residues. DNA for the CDR3: TGTGCCAGCAGTGACTCGGTCGGGGGCTACAATGAGCAGTTCTTC. It encodes CASSDSVGGYNEQFF.

CDR3 DNA: TGCGCCAGCGGGAGCACAGGGGCTTACGAGCAGTACTTC. Amino acids: CASGSTGAYEQYF. V is TRBV5-1 and J is TRBJ2-7; the match to TRBD1 covers 7 bases. Germline CDR1 and CDR2: SGHRS and YFSETQ. The length of the CDR3 is 13 residues. The V gene end was trimmed by 7 bases and the J gene end by 4 bases; junction bases not matched to a gene: 8. The full variable domain, with the rest looked up from reference TRBV5-1 and TRBJ2-7, is KAGVTQTPRYLIKTRGQQVTLSCSPISGHRSVSWYQQTPGQGLQFLFEYFSETQRNKGNFPGRFSGRQFSNSRSEMNVSTLELGDSALYLCASGSTGAYEQYFGPGTRLTVT.

This rearrangement joins TRBV27 to TRBJ2-7; D assignment may be TRBD1 or TRBD2 (5 bases each). From germline, CDR1 is MNHEY and CDR2 SMNVEV (reference sequence). V was pared by 4 bases and J by 4 bases, with 11 bases between. This CDR3 comprises 13 residues. The chain's CDR3 is CASSSGAPYEQYF. CDR3 DNA: TGTGCCAGCAGTTCCGGGGCCCCTTACGAGCAGTACTTC.

The J gene is TRBJ2-7, the V gene TRBV7-8; D unresolved. Trimming stripped 3 bases from V and 1 base from J, with 7 bases between. Germline V gene data show CDR1 as SGHVS and CDR2 as FQNEAQ. The CDR3 consists of 13 residues. The CDR3 nucleotides read TGTGCCAGCAGCTTCGCCCCTTCCTACGAGCAGTACTTC. As protein: CASSFAPSYEQYF.

The chain links TRBV23-1 to TRBJ1-4, with D hard to call. TRBV23-1 is given ORF status, its function remaining uncertain. The CDR3 runs to 12 residues. Deletions cut 9 bases from V and 4 bases from J, with 9 bases between. This CDR3 is CARNGLNEKLFF. CDR3 nucleotides: TGCGCCAGAAACGGTCTTAATGAAAAACTGTTTTTT.

The V call is TRBV6-1, the J call TRBJ2-7, with TRBD1 as a possible D gene (6 bases). Germline CDR1 reads MNHNS; CDR2 reads SASEGT. The CDR3 length is 15 residues. The V end was cut by 10 bases, the J end by 2 bases, with 21 bases between. The CDR3, as DNA: TGTGCCATCAAACGAGACCTAAGGGGGACCTACGAGCAGTACTTC. As protein: CAIKRDLRGTYEQYF.

The rearrangement joins TRBV9 to TRBJ1-6, with D possibly being TRBD1 (5 bases). In germline, CDR1 is SGDLS, CDR2 YYNGEE. Trimming removed 0 bases at V and 7 bases at J, with 11 bases between. The CDR3 covers 15 residues. CDR3: CASSVEQGTNSPLHF. For the CDR3, the DNA is TGTGCCAGCAGCGTAGAGCAGGGAACCAATTCACCCCTCCACTTT.

V is TRBV6-1 and J is TRBJ1-6, with D tentatively TRBD1 (5 bases). Trimming shortened V by 8 bases and J by 7 bases, and 15 bases separated the two germline ends. Germline CDR1 reads MNHNS; CDR2 reads SASEGT. CDR3 size: 14 residues. CDR3 protein: CASRDGSENSPLHF. In DNA form, the CDR3 reads TGTGCCAGCCGGGACGGGAGCGAGAATTCACCCCTCCACTTT.

This clone was detected only a few times. The chain carries TRBV19 and TRBJ1-5; D ambiguous. Trimming took 5 bases from V and 4 from J, leaving 15 bases between them. The CDR3 totals 15 residues. Germline CDR1 is LNHDA and CDR2 is SQIVND (reference sequence). In DNA form, the CDR3 reads TGTGCCAGTAGTTCCCACCCGAATGGTAATCAGCCCCAGCATTTT. Translating gives CASSSHPNGNQPQHF.

J is TRBJ1-2 and V is TRBV18; TRBD1 might be the D (5 bases). The CDR3 consists of 13 residues. Germline assignment: CDR1 KGHSH and CDR2 LQKENI. Trimming stripped 3 bases from V and 8 bases from J, with 13 bases between. CDR3 bases: TGTGCCAGCTCACCCCGGGACCTCTCCGGCTACACCTTC. It is translated as CASSPRDLSGYTF.

The chain couples TRBV7-7 to TRBJ2-7; D ambiguous. V lost 5 bases and J lost 0, with 8 bases in between. The CDR3 has 13 residues. CDR1 and CDR2 from the germline V gene are SSHAT and FNYEAQ (reference sequence). In nucleotides, the CDR3 is TGTGCCAGCAGCATAGGACGCTCCTACGAGCAGTACTTC. Encoded protein: CASSIGRSYEQYF.

The chain uses TRBV19 and TRBJ1-1; D is uncertain. This CDR3 has 12 amino acids. The V gene lost 7 bases and the J gene lost 4 bases, with 10 bases spanning the gap. Germline V gives CDR1 LNHDA, CDR2 SQIVND (reference sequence). DNA of the CDR3: TGTGCCAGTATGGGTATGGGCACTGAAGCTTTCTTT. It yields the protein CASMGMGTEAFF. Full variable domain (remainder filled in from reference TRBV19 and TRBJ1-1): DGGITQSPKYLFRKEGQNVTLSCEQNLNHDAMYWYRQDPGQGLRLIYYSQIVNDFQKGDIAEGYSVSREKKESFPLTVTSAQKNPTAFYLCASMGMGTEAFFGQGTRLTVV.

The chain has TRBV7-9 and TRBJ1-3; D gene uncertain. Trimming took off 4 bases at V and 9 bases at J, with 10 bases between the two ends. CDR3 length: 12 amino acids. Germline CDR1 and CDR2: SEHNR and FQNEAQ (reference sequence). In DNA form, the CDR3 reads TGTGCCAGCAGCTCCGGTCAGCGCACCATATATTTT. Protein product: CASSSGQRTIYF.

The J gene is TRBJ1-5, the V gene TRBV5-6, with D possibly TRBD1 on 6 matching bases. The germline V gene encodes CDR1 SGHDT and CDR2 YYEEEE. V shed 2 bases and J shed 6 bases, with 18 bases lying between them. The CDR3 covers 16 residues. The DNA of the CDR3 is TGTGCCAGCAGCTTAGGACAGCCGGACGTAGGTCAGCCCCAGCATTTT. Translating it yields CASSLGQPDVGQPQHF.